This TCR beta chain is drawn from a study of cytomegalovirus exposure and HLA in healthy donors. As for this clone: The antigen is undetermined.

These donors counted as nominally healthy when sampled, but unrecorded immune exposures were likely. General study findings and limits: Highest at DRB1 and lowest at HLA-C, TCR association rates differed among HLA loci in a later analysis. It was reportedly the case that the classifier diagnosed cytomegalovirus status with high specificity and sensitivity.

Germline lookup yields CDR1 SGHAT and CDR2 FQNNGV. The CDR3 runs to 14 residues. V shed 3 bases and J shed 10 bases, with 16 bases lying between them. 60 Vbeta and 13 Jbeta primers were used in PCR. Assay: immunoSEQ multiplex PCR; the TCRdb copy retains only in-frame clones and omits some. The profile shows about 140,000 clones, about three quarters of them singletons. J is TRBJ2-1 and V is TRBV11-2; possible D gene TRBD1, 5 bases. The sequencing input was PBMCs. The clonotype originates from a man aged 30-40 years in good health and CMV-seropositive. The DNA for the CDR3 is TGTGCCAGCAGCTTTGGGGCAGAAGCTGACGAGCAGTTCTTC. Its translation: CASSFGAEADEQFF.